The clone carrying this T cell receptor beta chain has a single count. Its target is not known. Patients had resection in Japan or China between about 2013 and 2018. Two lung cancer pathologists independently confirmed each histologic diagnosis. This CDR3 is 15 amino acids long. Germline V gene lookup returns CDR1 SGHTA and CDR2 FQGTGA. Trimming took 2 bases from V and 3 from J, leaving 14 bases between them. Assay used: immunoSEQ multiplex PCR; TCRdb lists only in-frame clones, some missing. The sample has around 2,500 clones, 40% seen once. The record originates from a study of immune evolution from preneoplasia to lung adenocarcinoma. Notes on the study in general: Normal lung had the highest top T cell clone frequencies. Normal lung had highest clonality; later lesions appeared denser, more diverse.

The clonotype originates from a person aged 55-80 years with lung adenocarcinoma. Input material: FFPE adjacent normal lung tissue. This sequence joins TRBV7-3 and TRBJ2-7, with D possibly called TRBD1 or TRBD2 (5 bases each). In DNA form, the CDR3 reads TGTGCCAGCAGCTTAGATATAGGGGCGGGCTACGAGCAGTACTTC. Translating it yields CASSLDIGAGYEQYF. The entire variable domain, with the rest obtained from reference TRBV7-3 and TRBJ2-7, is as follows: GAGVSQTPSNKVTEKGKYVELRCDPISGHTALYWYRQSLGQGPEFLIYFQGTGAADDSGLPNDRFFAVRPEGSVSTLKIQRTERGDSAVYLCASSLDIGAGYEQYFGPGTRLTVT.